These T cell receptor beta chains were read from a single sample in a study of blood T cell repertoires in COVID-19. Assay: immunoSEQ multiplex PCR; the TCRdb copy retains only in-frame clones and omits some. The data contain tens of thousands of clones, 82% of them seen just once; the ten biggest clones take up more than 8%. The sample comprised peripheral blood. Receptors originate from a woman of 80 years or more with acute or convalescent COVID-19. Both conserved end residues are part of each CDR3. Fields, in order: CDR3 protein, CDR3 DNA, J gene, clone size, V gene, D gene, CDR3 length. D genes are given only for firm matches. Clone size is shown for a subset of rows, as once, few, many or a class of expanded clone.

cdr3_aa: CASSEVNGIEQYF; cdr3_nt: TGTGCCAGCAGTGAAGTTAACGGTATCGAGCAGTACTTC; j_call: TRBJ2-7; clone_size: NA; v_call: TRBV25-1; d_call: NA; cdr3_length: 13
cdr3_aa: CASSLPGGTAFF; cdr3_nt: TGTGCCAGCAGTTTACCCGGAGGGACGGCTTTCTTT; j_call: TRBJ1-1; clone_size: NA; v_call: TRBV28; d_call: NA; cdr3_length: 12
cdr3_aa: CSVRVNRGSIDGYTF; cdr3_nt: TGCAGCGTTCGCGTAAATCGGGGGAGCATCGATGGCTACACCTTC; j_call: TRBJ1-2; clone_size: NA; v_call: TRBV29-1; d_call: NA; cdr3_length: 15
cdr3_aa: CASSPGTGVRYEQYF; cdr3_nt: TGTGCCAGCAGCCCTGGGACAGGGGTTCGCTACGAGCAGTACTTC; j_call: TRBJ2-7; clone_size: NA; v_call: TRBV28; d_call: TRBD1; cdr3_length: 15
cdr3_aa: CAISEPGLSSYEQYF; cdr3_nt: TGTGCCATCAGTGAACCGGGACTGAGCTCCTACGAGCAGTACTTC; j_call: TRBJ2-7; clone_size: NA; v_call: TRBV10-3; d_call: NA; cdr3_length: 15
cdr3_aa: CSASGAGLGNTIYF; cdr3_nt: TGCAGTGCTAGTGGAGCAGGGCTTGGAAACACCATATATTTT; j_call: TRBJ1-3; clone_size: NA; v_call: TRBV20-1; d_call: NA; cdr3_length: 14
cdr3_aa: CASSQSQDGVNYGYTF; cdr3_nt: TGTGCCAGCAGCCAATCCCAAGACGGGGTCAACTATGGCTACACCTTC; j_call: TRBJ1-2; clone_size: NA; v_call: TRBV4-2; d_call: NA; cdr3_length: 16
cdr3_aa: CASGGGNSDEQFF; cdr3_nt: TGTGCCAGCGGAGGAGGGAATTCGGATGAGCAGTTCTTC; j_call: TRBJ2-1; clone_size: NA; v_call: TRBV27; d_call: NA; cdr3_length: 13
cdr3_aa: CASSPGPSGSTIPTQYF; cdr3_nt: TGTGCCAGCTCACCAGGGCCTAGCGGGAGTACAATTCCTACGCAGTATTTT; j_call: TRBJ2-3; clone_size: NA; v_call: TRBV18; d_call: TRBD2; cdr3_length: 17
cdr3_aa: CASSTRVPGLAGQSSYNEQFF; cdr3_nt: TGTGCCAGTAGCACCAGGGTCCCGGGACTAGCGGGGCAGAGCTCCTACAATGAGCAGTTCTTC; j_call: TRBJ2-1; clone_size: NA; v_call: TRBV19; d_call: TRBD2; cdr3_length: 21
cdr3_aa: CASSIVAGAPGNTIYF; cdr3_nt: TGTGCCAGTAGTATAGTGGCGGGCGCCCCTGGAAACACCATATATTTT; j_call: TRBJ1-3; clone_size: NA; v_call: TRBV19; d_call: NA; cdr3_length: 16
cdr3_aa: CASSWGRNEKLFF; cdr3_nt: TGTGCCAGCAGTTGGGGCCGCAATGAAAAACTGTTTTTT; j_call: TRBJ1-4; clone_size: NA; v_call: TRBV6-2/TRBV6-3; d_call: NA; cdr3_length: 13
cdr3_aa: CASSIRGGADNQPQHF; cdr3_nt: TGTGCCAGTAGTATTCGGGGGGGTGCGGACAATCAGCCCCAGCATTTT; j_call: TRBJ1-5; clone_size: NA; v_call: TRBV19; d_call: NA; cdr3_length: 16
cdr3_aa: CASSLTRDYGYTF; cdr3_nt: TGTGCCAGCAGCCTAACCCGGGACTATGGCTACACCTTC; j_call: TRBJ1-2; clone_size: once; v_call: TRBV11-2; d_call: NA; cdr3_length: 13
cdr3_aa: CASSSGVTGADYTF; cdr3_nt: TGTGCCAGCAGCTCCGGAGTGACAGGGGCCGACTACACCTTC; j_call: TRBJ1-2; clone_size: NA; v_call: TRBV5-5; d_call: TRBD1; cdr3_length: 14
cdr3_aa: CASSQGSAEQYF; cdr3_nt: TGTGCCAGCAGCCAGGGATCCGCAGAGCAGTACTTC; j_call: TRBJ2-7; clone_size: once; v_call: TRBV2; d_call: NA; cdr3_length: 12
cdr3_aa: CASSFRGPGNTIYF; cdr3_nt: TGCGCCAGCAGCTTCAGGGGTCCTGGAAACACCATATATTTT; j_call: TRBJ1-3; clone_size: NA; v_call: TRBV5-1; d_call: NA; cdr3_length: 14
cdr3_aa: CASSSGSGVSSYNEQFF; cdr3_nt: TGTGCCAGCAGCTCGGGTAGCGGTGTTAGCTCCTACAATGAGCAGTTCTTC; j_call: TRBJ2-1; clone_size: medium-sized; v_call: TRBV7-6; d_call: NA; cdr3_length: 17
cdr3_aa: CASRPNQETQYF; cdr3_nt: TGTGCCAGCAGGCCTAACCAAGAGACCCAGTACTTC; j_call: TRBJ2-5; clone_size: NA; v_call: TRBV6-5; d_call: NA; cdr3_length: 12
cdr3_aa: CAWSDLRNSPLHF; cdr3_nt: TGTGCCTGGAGTGACTTAAGAAATTCACCCCTCCACTTT; j_call: TRBJ1-6; clone_size: NA; v_call: TRBV30; d_call: NA; cdr3_length: 13
cdr3_aa: CASKGQGMTEAFF; cdr3_nt: TGTGCCAGCAAGGGTCAGGGAATGACTGAAGCTTTCTTT; j_call: TRBJ1-1; clone_size: NA; v_call: TRBV2; d_call: NA; cdr3_length: 13
cdr3_aa: CASSPMGQSYEQYF; cdr3_nt: TGTGCCAGCTCACCGATGGGACAGAGTTACGAGCAGTACTTC; j_call: TRBJ2-7; clone_size: NA; v_call: TRBV18; d_call: TRBD1; cdr3_length: 14
cdr3_aa: CASSIGSGGVDTQYF; cdr3_nt: TGTGCCAGTAGTATCGGGTCAGGGGGTGTAGATACGCAGTATTTT; j_call: TRBJ2-3; clone_size: few; v_call: TRBV19; d_call: TRBD1; cdr3_length: 15
cdr3_aa: CASSPTLAGADTQYF; cdr3_nt: TGTGCCAGCTCACCTACTTTAGCGGGAGCAGATACGCAGTATTTT; j_call: TRBJ2-3; clone_size: once; v_call: TRBV18; d_call: TRBD2; cdr3_length: 15
cdr3_aa: CASSQVYRAGNQPQHF; cdr3_nt: TGCGCCAGCAGCCAAGTCTACAGGGCAGGCAATCAGCCCCAGCATTTT; j_call: TRBJ1-5; clone_size: NA; v_call: TRBV4-1; d_call: NA; cdr3_length: 16